A selection of T cell receptor beta chains follows, all from one sample in a study of blood T cell repertoires in COVID-19. Clones were read by immunoSEQ multiplex PCR, and TCRdb kept only the in-frame ones, dropping some. Of around 40,000 clones listed, 75% to 90% were seen once; the top ten hold approximately 25%. The source material was peripheral blood. All receptors come from a man in his fifties with active or convalescent COVID-19. Both conserved end residues are part of each CDR3. The order of the fields is D gene, V gene, clone size, J gene, CDR3 DNA, CDR3 protein. D genes are given only for firm matches. Some rows have no size entry. The others give once, few or many, or a class for an expanded clone.

d_gene: NA; v_gene: TRBV11-3; abundance: NA; j_gene: TRBJ1-1; CDR3nt: TGTGCCAGCAGCTCCGGACAGAACACTGAAGCTTTCTTT; CDR3aa: CASSSGQNTEAFF
d_gene: NA; v_gene: TRBV19; abundance: NA; j_gene: TRBJ2-5; CDR3nt: TGTGCCAGTAGTATAACCTCAGGGCAAGAGACCCAGTACTTC; CDR3aa: CASSITSGQETQYF
d_gene: TRBD2; v_gene: TRBV5-1; abundance: NA; j_gene: TRBJ2-1; CDR3nt: TGCGCCAGCAGCTTGGTGCGGGGGTCACAATTCTACAATGAGCAGTTCTTC; CDR3aa: CASSLVRGSQFYNEQFF
d_gene: TRBD2; v_gene: TRBV7-9; abundance: NA; j_gene: TRBJ2-1; CDR3nt: TGTGCCAGCAGCACGAGCGGGAGTAAGGTTTCGAGCAATGAGCAGTTCTTC; CDR3aa: CASSTSGSKVSSNEQFF
d_gene: TRBD2; v_gene: TRBV6-4; abundance: NA; j_gene: TRBJ2-7; CDR3nt: TGTGCCAGCAGGCGATTAGCGGGAGGGCCGTACGAGCAGTACTTC; CDR3aa: CASRRLAGGPYEQYF
d_gene: TRBD1; v_gene: TRBV5-1; abundance: NA; j_gene: TRBJ1-1; CDR3nt: TGCGCCAGCAGCTTAGGGGGCGCGGAGAGGACTGAAGCTTTCTTT; CDR3aa: CASSLGGAERTEAFF
d_gene: NA; v_gene: TRBV2; abundance: NA; j_gene: TRBJ2-5; CDR3nt: TGTGCCAGCAGTGGACTAGACAGAGAGACCCAGTACTTC; CDR3aa: CASSGLDRETQYF
d_gene: NA; v_gene: TRBV18; abundance: NA; j_gene: TRBJ1-1; CDR3nt: TGTGCCAGCTCACTACCAGCGGTGAACAGTGAAGCTTTCTTT; CDR3aa: CASSLPAVNSEAFF
d_gene: NA; v_gene: TRBV13; abundance: medium-sized; j_gene: TRBJ2-7; CDR3nt: TGTGCCAGCCACAAACGGGACTCCGACTCCTACGAGCAGTACTTC; CDR3aa: CASHKRDSDSYEQYF
d_gene: TRBD2; v_gene: TRBV9; abundance: few; j_gene: TRBJ2-1; CDR3nt: TGTGCCAGCAGCGTAGGGGGACTAGCTGACGATGAGCAGTTCTTC; CDR3aa: CASSVGGLADDEQFF
d_gene: TRBD1; v_gene: TRBV5-8; abundance: NA; j_gene: TRBJ1-3; CDR3nt: TGTGCCAGCAGCTGGTGGACAGGGGAGAACACCATATATTTT; CDR3aa: CASSWWTGENTIYF
d_gene: NA; v_gene: TRBV28; abundance: NA; j_gene: TRBJ1-4; CDR3nt: TGTGCCAGCAGTCCCGGCGGGGGGAGCGCAACTAATGAAAAACTGTTTTTT; CDR3aa: CASSPGGGSATNEKLFF
d_gene: TRBD2; v_gene: TRBV6-5; abundance: NA; j_gene: TRBJ2-3; CDR3nt: TGTGCCAGCAGTTACTCTAGCGGGAGTACCATAGATACGCAGTATTTT; CDR3aa: CASSYSSGSTIDTQYF
d_gene: NA; v_gene: TRBV14; abundance: NA; j_gene: TRBJ1-2; CDR3nt: TGTGCCAGCAGCCAAGTGGGAGGGGGCTATGGCTACACCTTC; CDR3aa: CASSQVGGGYGYTF
d_gene: TRBD1; v_gene: TRBV12-3/TRBV12-4; abundance: NA; j_gene: TRBJ1-2; CDR3nt: TGTGCCAGCAGCACCGGGACAGGGTATGGCTACACCTTC; CDR3aa: CASSTGTGYGYTF
d_gene: NA; v_gene: TRBV5-1; abundance: NA; j_gene: TRBJ1-1; CDR3nt: TGCGCCAGCAGATACAGGGAAGGAGGCACTGAAGCTTTCTTT; CDR3aa: CASRYREGGTEAFF
d_gene: TRBD2; v_gene: TRBV3-1/TRBV3-2; abundance: NA; j_gene: TRBJ2-5; CDR3nt: TGTGCCAGCAGCCATGCTAGCGGGGGGCAAGAGACCCAGTACTTC; CDR3aa: CASSHASGGQETQYF
d_gene: TRBD2; v_gene: TRBV4-1; abundance: NA; j_gene: TRBJ2-2; CDR3nt: TGCGCCAGCAGCCAAGATTTGCGGGGGGCCGCGAACACCGGGGAGCTGTTTTTT; CDR3aa: CASSQDLRGAANTGELFF
d_gene: NA; v_gene: TRBV9; abundance: NA; j_gene: TRBJ2-1; CDR3nt: TGTGCCAGCAGCGTAGACGGAGGGGTCTCCTACAATGAGCAGTTCTTC; CDR3aa: CASSVDGGVSYNEQFF
d_gene: NA; v_gene: TRBV3-1/TRBV3-2; abundance: NA; j_gene: TRBJ1-1; CDR3nt: TGTGCCAGCAGCCAAGAGGGACTGCTGAACACTGAAGCTTTCTTT; CDR3aa: CASSQEGLLNTEAFF
d_gene: NA; v_gene: TRBV7-8; abundance: few; j_gene: TRBJ2-7; CDR3nt: TGTGCCAGTTCCCCCGGGACACCAAACTACGAGCAGTACTTC; CDR3aa: CASSPGTPNYEQYF
d_gene: TRBD1; v_gene: TRBV7-3; abundance: NA; j_gene: TRBJ2-3; CDR3nt: TGTGCCAGCAGCGCAGGACAGGGTCCCGATACGCAGTATTTT; CDR3aa: CASSAGQGPDTQYF
d_gene: TRBD2; v_gene: TRBV29-1; abundance: once; j_gene: TRBJ2-7; CDR3nt: TGCAGCGTTTTTAGCGGGAGGAGACACGAGCAGTACTTC; CDR3aa: CSVFSGRRHEQYF
d_gene: TRBD2; v_gene: TRBV6-2/TRBV6-3; abundance: NA; j_gene: TRBJ2-1; CDR3nt: TGTGCCAGCAGTCCAGGGACTAGCAATGAGCAGTTCTTC; CDR3aa: CASSPGTSNEQFF
d_gene: NA; v_gene: TRBV4-1; abundance: NA; j_gene: TRBJ1-5; CDR3nt: TGCGCCAGCAGCCAAGATCCCCCAGGCTATAGCAATCAGCCCCAGCATTTT; CDR3aa: CASSQDPPGYSNQPQHF
d_gene: NA; v_gene: TRBV5-1; abundance: NA; j_gene: TRBJ1-5; CDR3nt: TGCGCCAGCAGCTTGGACAGAGACAATCAGCCCCAGCATTTT; CDR3aa: CASSLDRDNQPQHF
d_gene: TRBD1; v_gene: TRBV5-6; abundance: NA; j_gene: TRBJ1-1; CDR3nt: TGTGCCAGCAGCCCCAGGGGGCTGGGTTATGGCCCTGAAGCTTTCTTT; CDR3aa: CASSPRGLGYGPEAFF
d_gene: NA; v_gene: TRBV27; abundance: NA; j_gene: TRBJ1-1; CDR3nt: TGTGCCAGCAGTTCGCGGGACTCCTTTGAAGCTTTCTTT; CDR3aa: CASSSRDSFEAFF
d_gene: TRBD2; v_gene: TRBV11-3; abundance: NA; j_gene: TRBJ2-2; CDR3nt: TGTGCCAGCACCTTTAGACCTGGGGGGGACGGGGAGCTGTTTTTT; CDR3aa: CASTFRPGGDGELFF
d_gene: TRBD2; v_gene: TRBV9; abundance: NA; j_gene: TRBJ2-7; CDR3nt: TGTGCCAGCAGCGTAGGGGCCCCCTCTAGCGGGAGAGGCGAGCAGTACTTC; CDR3aa: CASSVGAPSSGRGEQYF
d_gene: NA; v_gene: TRBV7-2; abundance: NA; j_gene: TRBJ1-3; CDR3nt: TGTGCCAGTTCTCAGTCCTCTGGAAACACCATATATTTT; CDR3aa: CASSQSSGNTIYF
d_gene: NA; v_gene: TRBV5-1; abundance: NA; j_gene: TRBJ1-2; CDR3nt: TGCGCCAGCAGCTGGGCAGGGGACGGCTACACCTTC; CDR3aa: CASSWAGDGYTF
d_gene: NA; v_gene: TRBV12-3/TRBV12-4; abundance: NA; j_gene: TRBJ2-1; CDR3nt: TGTGCCAGCAGTCAAAATTACAATGAGCAGTTCTTC; CDR3aa: CASSQNYNEQFF
d_gene: NA; v_gene: TRBV19; abundance: NA; j_gene: TRBJ1-1; CDR3nt: TGTGCCAGTAGTATAGATCGAGAGGCGGGCCGCACTGAAGCTTTCTTT; CDR3aa: CASSIDREAGRTEAFF
d_gene: TRBD2; v_gene: TRBV13; abundance: once; j_gene: TRBJ2-2; CDR3nt: TGTGCCAGCAGCCCTAGCGGGAGGGATCCCGGGGAGCTGTTTTTT; CDR3aa: CASSPSGRDPGELFF
d_gene: TRBD1; v_gene: TRBV25-1; abundance: NA; j_gene: TRBJ1-4; CDR3nt: TGTGCCACCCGGGACAGGCTAACTAATGAAAAACTGTTTTTT; CDR3aa: CATRDRLTNEKLFF
d_gene: TRBD1; v_gene: TRBV5-1; abundance: NA; j_gene: TRBJ1-2; CDR3nt: TGCGCCAGCAGCTCCGCGGGAGGGACAGCTACACCCCCTAACTATGGCTACACCTTC; CDR3aa: CASSSAGGTATPPNYGYTF
d_gene: NA; v_gene: TRBV2; abundance: NA; j_gene: TRBJ1-6; CDR3nt: TGTGCCAGCAGCAACAGGGTTGATTCACCCCTCCACTTT; CDR3aa: CASSNRVDSPLHF
d_gene: TRBD1; v_gene: TRBV10-3; abundance: NA; j_gene: TRBJ2-1; CDR3nt: TGTGCCATCAGTGGGACAGGGGGTAATGAGCAGTTCTTC; CDR3aa: CAISGTGGNEQFF
d_gene: NA; v_gene: TRBV6-5; abundance: NA; j_gene: TRBJ1-2; CDR3nt: TGTGCCAGCAGTCCAGGGATGCATGGCTACACCTTC; CDR3aa: CASSPGMHGYTF
d_gene: NA; v_gene: TRBV15; abundance: NA; j_gene: TRBJ1-6; CDR3nt: TGTGCCACCAGCATAGTCTATAATTCACCCCTCCACTTT; CDR3aa: CATSIVYNSPLHF